The 32 T cell receptor beta chains given below trace back to one sample, sequenced in a study of blood T cell repertoires in COVID-19. Sequenced by immunoSEQ multiplex PCR; TCRdb stores in-frame clones only, minus some. The sample gives approximately 210,000 clones, roughly 88% of which show up once; 2% to 2.5% is in the top ten. Sequences were obtained from peripheral blood. The receptors originated from a young man who had recovered from COVID-19.

For this clone: The junction and the germline gene differ at one end; a read error may be behind it. The J gene is TRBJ2-3, the V gene TRBV5-1; D is uncertain. This CDR3 region has 13 residues. CDR1 is SGHRS and CDR2 is YFSETQ in the germline V gene. CDR3 in amino acids: CASSLEPRSQEFF. The CDR3 DNA is TGCGCCAGCAGCTTGGAACCGAGGTCCCAAGAATTTTTT.

The chain uses TRBV18 and TRBJ1-6; D is unresolved. Trimming took off 4 bases at V and 10 bases at J, with 11 bases between the two ends. The CDR3 is made up of 13 amino acids. The germline V gene encodes CDR1 KGHSH and CDR2 LQKENI. The CDR3 loop is CASSQLSISPLHF. The CDR3 DNA follows: TGTGCCAGCTCACAGCTTTCTATCTCACCCCTCCACTTT.

This chain joins TRBV6-5 and TRBJ2-1; D might be TRBD2 (6 bases). The CDR3 loop spans 15 amino acids. In germline, CDR1 is MNHEY, CDR2 SVGAGI. The ends were cut back, 6 bases at V and 9 bases at J, with 21 bases in the middle. CDR3 residues: CASREGRPRGSEQFF. The CDR3 bases are TGTGCCAGCAGGGAGGGGCGGCCTCGGGGGAGTGAGCAGTTCTTC.

The rearrangement uses TRBV18 and TRBJ1-2, with TRBD1 identical over 8 bases. The CDR3 length is 16 residues. The V gene's germline CDR1 is KGHSH and CDR2 LQKENI. J was trimmed by 2 bases and V by 2 bases; bases with no gene match: 7. The CDR3 DNA follows: TGTGCCAGCTCACCAGGGACAGGCTTAGAGAACTATGGCTACACCTTC. This codes for CASSPGTGLENYGYTF.

This rearrangement joins TRBV27 to TRBJ1-5, with a weak D call TRBD1 (5 bases). V lost 6 bases and J lost 7, with 16 bases in between. The CDR3 runs 14 residues. Germline-derived CDR1 and CDR2 are MNHEY and SMNVEV (reference sequence). The CDR3 reads CASSLGASYQPQHF. The CDR3 nucleotides are TGTGCCAGCAGCCTAGGGGCCTCCTACCAGCCCCAGCATTTT.

The chain has TRBV6-2 or TRBV6-3 and TRBJ2-3, with TRBD2 matching 10 bases. The CDR3 sequence is 15 residues long. J was trimmed by 2 bases and V by 5 bases; bases with no gene match: 4. Germline CDR1 MNHEY, CDR2 SVGEGT. CDR3 sequence (DNA): TGTGCCAGCAGTCGCGGACTAGCGGTCACAGATACGCAGTATTTT. Amino acid sequence: CASSRGLAVTDTQYF.

This clone appeared a few times. J is TRBJ2-2 and V is TRBV10-2; tentative D call: TRBD1 (5 bases). Germline V gene data show CDR1 as WSHSY and CDR2 as SAAADI. This CDR3 spans 16 amino acids. Trimming took off 2 bases at V and 0 bases at J, with 10 bases between the two ends. CDR3 coding DNA: TGCGCCAGCAGTGAGGTGCAGGGCGCGAACACCGGGGAGCTGTTTTTT. Translated, it gives CASSEVQGANTGELFF.

The V gene is TRBV3-1 (or the pseudogene TRBV3-2), the J gene TRBJ2-3; D might be TRBD2 (7 bases). Trimming removed 0 bases at V and 12 bases at J, with 13 bases between. The CDR3 is 13 amino acids. CDR1 is LGHDT, CDR2 YNNKEL, per germline (reference sequence). CDR3 in DNA: TGTGCCAGCAGCCAAGATAAGTGGGGGGGCCAGTATTTT. Translating it yields CASSQDKWGGQYF.

Turning to this clone: This specimen includes other DNA sequences encoding the same CDR3. The chain joins TRBV18 to TRBJ2-2; 9 positions match TRBD2. Germline CDR1 reads KGHSH; CDR2 reads LQKENI. V lost 3 bases and J lost 0; bases outside the gene matches: 2. The CDR3 totals 16 residues. For the CDR3, the DNA is TGTGCCAGCTCACCGGCTAGCGGGGCGAACACCGGGGAGCTGTTTTTT. It translates to CASSPASGANTGELFF.

The CDR3, as DNA: TGTGCCAGCAGGGTCGGGGAGGGGTACGAGCAGTACTTC. Residues: CASRVGEGYEQYF. The J gene is TRBJ2-7, the V gene TRBV2; 7 bases map to TRBD2. J was trimmed by 4 bases and V by 6 bases; bases with no gene match: 6. CDR3 length equals 13 residues. Germline CDR1 reads SNHLY; CDR2 reads FYNNEI.

This chain links TRBV6-5 with TRBJ1-1; D is perhaps TRBD1 (6 bases). Germline V gene data show CDR1 as MNHEY and CDR2 as SVGAGI. Trimming stripped 6 bases from V and 10 bases from J, with 15 bases between. This CDR3 contains 12 residues. CDR3 bases: TGTGCCAGCAGCCTCGACAGGTCTCGAGCTTTCTTT. This encodes CASSLDRSRAFF.

The chain combines TRBV10-2 with TRBJ2-7, with D possibly matching TRBD1 (6 bases). The V gene lost 5 bases and the J gene lost 2 bases, with 16 bases spanning the gap. The CDR3 is 15 amino acids. Looked up from germline, CDR1 is WSHSY and CDR2 is SAAADI. In nucleotides, the CDR3 is TGCGCCAGCAGTCCCAGAGACAGGAAAGCCTACGAGCAGTACTTC. This codes for CASSPRDRKAYEQYF.

V usage is TRBV10-3 and J usage is TRBJ2-3; weak D call: TRBD2 (5 bases). The germline V gene encodes CDR1 ENHRY and CDR2 SYGVKD. The CDR3 runs to 13 residues. The V end lost 10 bases, the J end lost 5 bases, and 16 bases lay between the germline ends. The CDR3 DNA reads as TGTGCCAGCTCGGGATCCCTCGGAGATACGCAGTATTTT. As protein: CASSGSLGDTQYF.

The chain combines TRBV6-5 with TRBJ2-7; 10 bases line up with TRBD1. V dropped 6 bases and J dropped 3; count of bases not matched to a gene: 8. Germline V gene lookup returns CDR1 MNHEY and CDR2 SVGAGI. This CDR3 is built from 15 residues. Written as DNA, the CDR3 is TGTGCCAGCAGCCTGGCCGGGACAGGGGACTACGAGCAGTACTTC. Translation gives CASSLAGTGDYEQYF.

The gene calls are TRBV6-1 and TRBJ1-2; 9 bases are a match to TRBD1. With V trimmed by 1 base and J by 7 bases, 4 bases remained unmatched. CDR3 length: 14 residues. Germline V gives CDR1 MNHNS, CDR2 SASEGT. Written as DNA, the CDR3 is TGTGCCAGCAGTGAAGAAACAGGGGGCAGTGGCTACACCTTC. Translated: CASSEETGGSGYTF.

This chain connects TRBV7-2 to TRBJ2-5; 12 positions agree with TRBD2. In germline, CDR1 is SGHTA, CDR2 FQGNSA. CDR3 length equals 19 residues. After removal of 4 bases from V and 5 bases from J, the junction contained 17 bases not matched to a gene. DNA for the CDR3: TGTGCCAGCAGCTACCCCCGGGCTAGCGGGGGGGCCGGGCGGGAGACCCAGTACTTC. It encodes CASSYPRASGGAGRETQYF. Based on the CDR3 plus reference TRBV7-2 and TRBJ2-5, the full variable domain is GAGVSQSPSNKVTEKGKDVELRCDPISGHTALYWYRQSLGQGLEFLIYFQGNSAPDKSGLPSDRFSAERTGGSVSTLTIQRTQQEDSAVYLCASSYPRASGGAGRETQYFGPGTRLLVL.

The chain couples TRBV6-5 to TRBJ1-1; D is perhaps TRBD1 (6 bases). Germline V CDR1 and CDR2: MNHEY, SVGAGI. The CDR3 has 16 amino acids. Trimming cost V 0 bases and J 1 base, with 12 bases left between them. CDR3: CASSYSSGDGNTEAFF. CDR3 nucleotides: TGTGCCAGCAGTTACTCTTCAGGGGATGGGAACACTGAAGCTTTCTTT.

V and J are TRBV29-1 and TRBJ2-7; no clear D gene. Germline V gene data show CDR1 as SQVTM and CDR2 as ANQGSEA. The CDR3 extends over 12 amino acids. V was pared by 0 bases and J by 5 bases, with 8 bases between. CDR3 amino acids: CSVEEGRDEQYF. Here the CDR3 DNA reads TGCAGCGTTGAAGAGGGTCGGGACGAGCAGTACTTC.

The chain employs TRBV5-5 and TRBJ2-2; D is unresolved. Per the germline V gene, CDR1 is SGHKS and CDR2 is YYEKEE (reference sequence). Trimming took off 2 bases at V and 7 bases at J, with 12 bases between the two ends. This CDR3 spans 14 amino acids. CDR3 residues: CASSFFLEVGELFF. The CDR3 nucleotides are TGTGCCAGCAGCTTCTTTTTAGAGGTCGGGGAGCTGTTTTTT.

CDR3 loop: CASSLDPAGVTDTQYF. The CDR3 DNA sequence: TGTGCCAGCAGCTTAGATCCAGCGGGGGTCACAGATACGCAGTATTTT. The rearrangement links TRBV7-2 to TRBJ2-3, with TRBD2 matching over 8 bases. The germline V gene has CDR1 SGHTA and CDR2 FQGNSA. V lost 1 base, J lost 2 bases, and 5 bases stayed unmatched. The CDR3 is 16 amino acids.

The genes are TRBV6-5 and TRBJ2-3; 7 bases line up with TRBD2. The CDR3 covers 14 residues. V lost 6 bases, J lost 8 bases, and 11 bases stayed unmatched. The germline V gene encodes CDR1 MNHEY and CDR2 SVGAGI. DNA for the CDR3: TGTGCCAGCAGCCCCGGGGGGACGCGAGGTACGCAGTATTTT. Its translation: CASSPGGTRGTQYF.

The chain employs TRBV5-4 and TRBJ2-1; D unclear. The germline CDR1 and CDR2 sequences are SGHNT and YYREEE (reference sequence). V was trimmed by 1 base and J by 2 bases, leaving 7 bases between them. This CDR3 region has 14 residues. The CDR3 here is CASSLNRAYNEQFF. The CDR3 coding sequence is TGTGCCAGCAGCTTGAACCGAGCCTACAATGAGCAGTTCTTC.

V usage is TRBV6-6 and J usage is TRBJ1-1; the D gene is possibly TRBD1 (6 bases). V was cut by 6 bases and J by 2 bases, with 13 bases left in between. This CDR3 comprises 14 residues. The V gene's germline CDR1 is MNHNY and CDR2 SVGAGI (reference sequence). As DNA, the CDR3 is TGTGCCAGCAGGGCCGACGGGACAAACACTGAAGCTTTCTTT. As protein: CASRADGTNTEAFF.

The chain combines TRBV19 with TRBJ1-5, with D unresolved. Germline CDR1 and CDR2: LNHDA and SQIVND (reference sequence). V was clipped by 10 bases and J by 1 base, with 17 bases between them. The CDR3 has 15 residues. The CDR3 nucleotides are TGTGCCACCCACCCGAGGCGCAGCAGCAATCAGCCCCAGCATTTT. The encoded protein is CATHPRRSSNQPQHF.

The rearrangement uses TRBV11-2 and TRBJ2-6; tentative D call: TRBD2 (6 bases). The CDR3 consists of 18 residues. Germline-derived CDR1 and CDR2 are SGHAT and FQNNGV. Trimming removed 4 bases from V and 2 bases from J, with 18 bases in between. The CDR3 bases are TGTGCCAGCAGCTGGTATTTGCGGGGCTCTCCTGGGGCCAACGTCCTGACTTTC. Translated, it gives CASSWYLRGSPGANVLTF.

The genes are TRBV30 and TRBJ2-7, with D maybe TRBD2 (6 bases). The germline V gene encodes CDR1 GTSNPN and CDR2 SVGIG (reference sequence). Trimming took off 3 bases at V and 3 bases at J, with 18 bases between the two ends. CDR3 length: 15 amino acids. CDR3 residues: CAWSASGRGLYEQYF. The CDR3 DNA reads as TGTGCCTGGAGCGCCTCGGGGCGGGGCCTCTACGAGCAGTACTTC.

The chain has TRBV2 and TRBJ2-2, with TRBD2 identical over 10 bases. The CDR3 runs to 14 residues. Germline V gene data show CDR1 as SNHLY and CDR2 as FYNNEI. V trimming: 6 bases; J trimming: 3 bases; junction bases outside the gene matches: 1. Here the CDR3 reads CASRGTSDTGELFF. The CDR3 DNA reads as TGTGCCAGCAGGGGGACTAGCGACACCGGGGAGCTGTTTTTT.

V gene TRBV12-3 or TRBV12-4 combines with J gene TRBJ2-1, with a tentative D call TRBD1 (6 bases). V was shortened by 2 bases and J by 7 bases, with 9 bases between the two germline ends. CDR3 length equals 13 residues. The CDR3 is CASSLNRVNEQFF. As DNA, the CDR3 is TGTGCCAGCAGTTTAAACAGGGTAAATGAGCAGTTCTTC.

The chain carries TRBV5-8 and TRBJ2-3; 8 bases map to TRBD2. Per the germline V gene, CDR1 is SGHTS and CDR2 is YDEGEE. The CDR3 runs to 16 residues. Trimming took 2 bases from V and 4 from J; bases not matched to a gene: 9. This chain's CDR3 is CASSLGAGGGSDTQYF. The DNA for the CDR3 is TGTGCCAGCAGCTTAGGTGCCGGGGGGGGGTCAGATACGCAGTATTTT.

The chain carries TRBV6-5 and TRBJ1-6; the D is unclear. The germline V and J ends were trimmed by 6 bases and 4 bases, with 10 bases remaining between them. Per the germline V gene, CDR1 is MNHEY and CDR2 is SVGAGI. The CDR3 totals 14 residues. The CDR3 is CASSLEAYNSPLHF. CDR3 nucleotide sequence: TGTGCCAGCAGCCTGGAGGCTTATAATTCACCCCTCCACTTT.

This clone occurred a few times. V gene TRBV3-1 (or the pseudogene TRBV3-2) combines with J gene TRBJ2-7, with D possibly matching TRBD2 (6 bases). Between the trimmed V and J ends, which lost 2 bases and 3 bases, there was a span of 14 bases. The CDR3 has 15 residues. Germline CDR1 LGHDT, CDR2 YNNKEL (reference sequence). CDR3 residues: CASSQPGLLNYEQYF. CDR3 coding DNA: TGTGCCAGCAGCCAACCGGGACTCCTCAACTACGAGCAGTACTTC.

The rearrangement uses TRBV19 and TRBJ2-3; 15 bases match TRBD2. The CDR3 consists of 15 residues. The J segment lost 6 bases and the V segment lost 5 bases, leaving 3 bases of the junction unmatched. Germline CDR1 is LNHDA and CDR2 is SQIVND (reference sequence). The CDR3 DNA reads TGTGCCAGTAGTCGGACTAGCGGGGGGGCGGATACGCAGTATTTT. This codes for CASSRTSGGADTQYF. Variable domain in full (rest from reference TRBV19 and TRBJ2-3): DGGITQSPKYLFRKEGQNVTLSCEQNLNHDAMYWYRQDPGQGLRLIYYSQIVNDFQKGDIAEGYSVSREKKESFPLTVTSAQKNPTAFYLCASSRTSGGADTQYFGPGTRLTVL.